This TCR beta chain was observed in a study of blood T cell repertoires in COVID-19. Study-wide background: COVID-19 samples from acute and convalescent phases originated in the United States, Italy and Spain.

As originally analysed: The authors estimated nucleated cell counts from reference gene primer amplification. The protocol was immunoSEQ multiplex PCR, while the TCRdb copy is restricted to in-frame clones and leaves out a portion. That table supplies the V and J calls and clone size; D and trimming were determined from the DNA. The profile covers fewer than 250,000 clones, with more than 65% appearing a single time and roughly a sixth taken by the ten largest. All enrollees were roughly 18 to 100 years old and from 20 to 25 US areas. Cohorts were assigned according to the clinical history that participants reported. This CDR3 region has 14 residues. Per germline, CDR1 MDHEN and CDR2 SYDVKM. Trimming stripped 10 bases from V and 1 base from J, with 13 bases between.

The receptor comes from a woman between 50 and 59 years old with acute COVID-19. This sequence joins TRBV28 and TRBJ2-2; D is perhaps TRBD1 (5 bases). The sequenced sample consisted of PBMCs or T cells enriched from blood (not recorded which). The CDR3 loop reads CAIKDRVNTGELFF. CDR3 bases: TGTGCCATCAAAGACAGAGTGAACACCGGGGAGCTGTTTTTT.